This T cell receptor (beta chain) was obtained from a study of blood T cells in healthy people across ages. Through a sample-barcoded 5' primer and a J-beta primer mix, a second PCR was run for 7 to 11 cycles. TCRdb reprocessed the 5' RACE reads with MiXCR, giving one entry per CDR3 protein. The sample consists of about 1,600,000 distinct CDR3 sequences, about 43% of them appearing once. V was shortened by 1 base and J by 2 bases, with 13 bases between the two germline ends. Germline V gene sequence: CDR1 SGHKS, CDR2 YYEKEE (reference sequence). CDR3 length: 15 amino acids. Findings and limits, study-wide: Relative to aged donors, long-lived donors carried more naive CD4+ cells and displayed higher diversity.

On this clonotype itself: Antigen unknown.

Sequenced material: blood. This TCR was sampled from a woman aged 18-30 years in good health. The rearrangement joins TRBV5-5 to TRBJ2-7; tentatively, D is TRBD1 (6 bases). In DNA, the CDR3 is TGTGCCAGCAGCTTGCGGACAGTTCCCACCTACGAGCAGTACTTC. Protein product: CASSLRTVPTYEQYF.